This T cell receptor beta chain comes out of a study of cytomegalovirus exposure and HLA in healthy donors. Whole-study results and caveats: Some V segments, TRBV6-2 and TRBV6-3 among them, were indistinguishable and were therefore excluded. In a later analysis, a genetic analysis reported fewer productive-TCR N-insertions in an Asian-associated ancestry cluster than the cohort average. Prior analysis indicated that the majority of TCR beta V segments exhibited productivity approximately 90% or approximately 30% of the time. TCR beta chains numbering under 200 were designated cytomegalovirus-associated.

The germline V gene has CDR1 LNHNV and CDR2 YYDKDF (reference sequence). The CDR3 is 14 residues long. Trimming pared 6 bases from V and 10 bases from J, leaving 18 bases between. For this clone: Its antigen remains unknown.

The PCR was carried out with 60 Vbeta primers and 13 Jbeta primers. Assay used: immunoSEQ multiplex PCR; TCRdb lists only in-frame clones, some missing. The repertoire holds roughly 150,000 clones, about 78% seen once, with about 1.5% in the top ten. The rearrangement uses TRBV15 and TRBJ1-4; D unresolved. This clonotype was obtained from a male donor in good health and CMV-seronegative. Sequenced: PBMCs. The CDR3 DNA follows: TGTGCCACCAGTCCCGCCCAGACATCAGCAAAACTGTTTTTT. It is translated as CATSPAQTSAKLFF.